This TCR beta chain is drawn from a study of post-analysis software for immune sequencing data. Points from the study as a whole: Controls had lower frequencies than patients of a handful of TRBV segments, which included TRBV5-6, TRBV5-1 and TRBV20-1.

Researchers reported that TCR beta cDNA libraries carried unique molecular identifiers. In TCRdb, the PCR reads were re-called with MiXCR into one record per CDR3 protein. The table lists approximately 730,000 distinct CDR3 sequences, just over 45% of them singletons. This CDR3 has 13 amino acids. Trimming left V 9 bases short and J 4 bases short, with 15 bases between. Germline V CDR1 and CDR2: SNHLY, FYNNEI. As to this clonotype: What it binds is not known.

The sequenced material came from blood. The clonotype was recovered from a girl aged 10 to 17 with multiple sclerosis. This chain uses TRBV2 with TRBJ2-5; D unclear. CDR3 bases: TGTGCCAGTACCCAGGTACGAGGAGAGACCCAGTACTTC. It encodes CASTQVRGETQYF.